This entry lists 9 T cell receptor beta chains sequenced from one sample in a study of beta chain features in type 1 diabetes. cDNA synthesis used the whole RNA isolate, giving expressed TCRB sequences. Clones were read by immunoSEQ multiplex PCR, and TCRdb kept only the in-frame ones, dropping some. The sample lists more than 300,000 clones; more than 13% were seen once. Sequences were obtained from naive CD4+ T cells from blood. The receptors derive from a woman between 18 and 29 years old in good health.

This clone occurred a few times. The chain joins TRBV6-1 to TRBJ2-5; 8 bases fit TRBD2. The junction had 19 bases not matched to a gene; V was cut back by 4 bases and J by 9 bases. The CDR3 is 17 amino acids. Germline lookup yields CDR1 MNHNS and CDR2 SASEGT. CDR3 DNA: TGTGCCAGCAGTGTGGGAAGGGGACTAGGTCCCCTGGGGGCCCAGTACTTC. Translation: CASSVGRGLGPLGAQYF.

This clone has a handful of counts. The chain carries TRBV6-1 and TRBJ1-1; TRBD1 might be the D (5 bases). V lost 0 bases and J 3 bases, leaving 11 bases between the germline ends. CDR1 and CDR2 from the germline V gene are MNHNS and SASEGT. This CDR3 spans 15 amino acids. CDR3: CASSEAQGADTEAFF. The CDR3 DNA sequence: TGTGCCAGCAGTGAAGCGCAGGGCGCGGACACTGAAGCTTTCTTT.

The V and J genes are TRBV7-2 and TRBJ1-1; D gene ambiguous. The CDR3 covers 15 residues. Between the trimmed V and J ends, which lost 2 bases and 1 base, there was a span of 11 bases. Germline CDR1 reads SGHTA; CDR2 reads FQGNSA. This CDR3 reads CASSLMHTANTEAFF. CDR3 bases: TGTGCCAGCAGCTTAATGCACACCGCGAACACTGAAGCTTTCTTT.

This clone occurred a few times. J is TRBJ2-3 and V is TRBV29-1; 9 bases match TRBD1. The germline V gene has CDR1 SQVTM and CDR2 ANQGSEA. With V trimmed by 5 bases and J by 7 bases, 10 bases remained unmatched. The CDR3 has 14 amino acids. CDR3: CSVNDGTGRYTQYF. The DNA of the CDR3 is TGCAGCGTTAACGATGGGACAGGGCGATATACGCAGTATTTT.

This clone was picked up a small number of times. The chain couples TRBV5-6 to TRBJ2-2; 8 bases align to TRBD2. Germline V gives CDR1 SGHDT, CDR2 YYEEEE. The CDR3 spans 15 residues. V lost 4 bases and J lost 6; bases outside the gene matches: 8. Here the CDR3 DNA reads TGTGCCAGCAGCCAAATAGCGGGAATCGCCGGGGAGCTGTTTTTT. This translates into CASSQIAGIAGELFF.

This chain links TRBV11-2 with TRBJ2-1; D ambiguous. The CDR3 has 15 amino acids. Germline V gives CDR1 SGHAT, CDR2 FQNNGV. The germline V and J ends were trimmed by 5 bases and 6 bases, with 17 bases remaining between them. The CDR3 loop reads CASSLLSVGGNEQFF. DNA of the CDR3: TGTGCCAGCAGCCTTCTCTCAGTCGGCGGCAATGAGCAGTTCTTC.

The rearrangement joins TRBV28 to TRBJ1-2; TRBD1 agrees at 8 bases. The CDR3 loop spans 15 amino acids. Germline CDR1 and CDR2: MDHEN and SYDVKM. The V gene end was trimmed by 5 bases and the J gene end by 5 bases; junction bases not matched to a gene: 10. The CDR3 loop reads CASSPVGTGDYGYTF. In DNA form, the CDR3 reads TGTGCCAGCAGTCCTGTCGGGACAGGAGATTATGGCTACACCTTC.

This clone was recorded a few times. This chain links TRBV27 with TRBJ2-7, with 9 bases fitting TRBD1. CDR1 MNHEY and CDR2 SMNVEV come from the germline V gene (reference sequence). V lost 8 bases to trimming and J lost 4 bases; unmatched junction nucleotides: 12. This CDR3 has 15 residues. The CDR3 is CASLSLRDRAYEQYF. In DNA form, the CDR3 reads TGTGCCAGCTTATCCCTCCGGGACAGGGCTTACGAGCAGTACTTC.

In this sample, this clone turned up a few times. This chain links TRBV6-5 with TRBJ1-4, with D uncertain. This CDR3 has 14 residues. Looked up from germline, CDR1 is MNHEY and CDR2 is SVGAGI. V was cut by 0 bases and J by 8 bases, with 10 bases left in between. The CDR3 sequence is CASSYSRVVEKLFF. CDR3 in DNA: TGTGCCAGCAGTTACTCGAGGGTGGTAGAAAAACTGTTTTTT.